A selection of T cell receptor beta chains follows, all from one sample in a study of healthy donors' naive CD4 and CD8 T cells. TCRdb itself ran the reads through MiXCR, one entry per CDR3 protein. The table has about 200,000 distinct CDR3 sequences, under 85% seen once. Sample: naive CD4+ and CD8+ T cells sorted from blood, pooled from several donors. The receptor set was obtained from a pool of human donors in good health; the sample pools cells from several healthy donors. CDR3s include the opening cysteine and the closing phenylalanine or tryptophan. Each record gives: D gene, J gene, clone size, V gene, CDR3 DNA, CDR3 protein. D genes are given only for firm matches. Clone size is shown for a subset of rows, as once, few, many or a class of expanded clone.

TRBD2	TRBJ2-3	-	TRBV29-1	TGCAGCGTTGCCCGCCGACTAGCGGGACCAGATACGCAGTATTTT	CSVARRLAGPDTQYF
-	TRBJ2-2	once	TRBV20-1	TGCAGTGCTAGAGGAACGAACACCGGGGAGCTGTTTTTT	CSARGTNTGELFF
-	TRBJ2-1	-	TRBV19	TGTGCCAGTAGTATAGATAGGGGTACCACTTACAATGAGCAGTTCTTC	CASSIDRGTTYNEQFF
TRBD1	TRBJ2-7	few	TRBV29-1	TGCAGCGCAGGGAGGACCGGGACAGGGGGCCACGAGCAGTACTTC	CSAGRTGTGGHEQYF
-	TRBJ2-7	-	TRBV7-8	TGTGCCAGCAGCCTAGAGTTAGGGGCCTACGAGCAGTACTTC	CASSLELGAYEQYF
-	TRBJ1-1	-	TRBV19	TGTGCCAGTAGTACCTTCCTGGCGAACACTGAAGCTTTCTTT	CASSTFLANTEAFF
TRBD1	TRBJ1-2	-	TRBV19	TGTGCCAGTAGTCTAACGACAGGGGGCGGCTATGGCTACACCTTC	CASSLTTGGGYGYTF
-	TRBJ2-1	few	TRBV7-9	TGTGCCAGCAGCTTAGCGGTAAGGTACAATGAGCAGTTCTTC	CASSLAVRYNEQFF
TRBD1	TRBJ1-2	-	TRBV20-1	TGCAGTGCTAGATCGACAGGGGGCTATGGCTACACCTTC	CSARSTGGYGYTF
TRBD2	TRBJ2-7	-	TRBV27	TGTGCCAGCAGTCCCCGACTAGCGGGAGGGCTCGAGCAGTACTTC	CASSPRLAGGLEQYF
-	TRBJ1-1	-	TRBV4-2	TGTGCCAGCAGCCACTCAAACACTGAAGCTTTCTTT	CASSHSNTEAFF
TRBD1	TRBJ1-5	-	TRBV27	TGTGCCAGCAGTTCCGGGACAGGGGTTCAGCCCCAGCATTTT	CASSSGTGVQPQHF
-	TRBJ2-7	few	TRBV10-3	TGTGCCATCAGTGAGTCGATGGACCGCTCCTCCTACGAGCAGTACTTC	CAISESMDRSSYEQYF
-	TRBJ1-5	few	TRBV27	TGTGCCAGCAGTTTATTAGGGCAAGATCAGCCCCAGCATTTT	CASSLLGQDQPQHF
-	TRBJ1-1	-	TRBV27	TGTGCCAGCAGCCCCATAGGTCAAAACGTACTTGAAGCTTTCTTT	CASSPIGQNVLEAFF
-	TRBJ1-1	-	TRBV6-2/TRBV6-3	TGTGCCAGCAGTTACCTTATAGACAGCTTGGGAACCACTGAAGCTTTCTTT	CASSYLIDSLGTTEAFF
-	TRBJ1-2	few	TRBV29-1	TGCAGCGTTGAAGGGGTGGGTCTCTTTGGGGGCTACACCTTC	CSVEGVGLFGGYTF
-	TRBJ1-3	-	TRBV29-1	TGCAGCGGGCTAAAGGACACCATATATTTT	CSGLKDTIYF
TRBD1	TRBJ2-3	-	TRBV30	TGTGCCTGGAGTGTACAGCGCCAGGGGGCAAGGACAGATACGCAGTATTTT	CAWSVQRQGARTDTQYF
-	TRBJ2-5	-	TRBV19	TGTGCCAGTAGCCGGGACGCAGAAGAGACCCAGTACTTC	CASSRDAEETQYF
TRBD2	TRBJ2-5	-	TRBV15	TGTGCCACCAGCAGAGATCGTGGCGGGAGGGCCCCGAACCAAGAGACCCAGTACTTC	CATSRDRGGRAPNQETQYF
-	TRBJ2-7	-	TRBV29-1	TGCAGCGTTGCCCAAGGAAGGCAGTACTTC	CSVAQGRQYF
-	TRBJ1-5	-	TRBV19	TGTGCCAGTAGTATACGGGTAAGGCAGCCCCAGCATTTT	CASSIRVRQPQHF
-	TRBJ1-3	-	TRBV10-3	TGTGCCATCTCATCCAGGGTCGAGGTGGGCTCTGGAAACACCATATATTTT	CAISSRVEVGSGNTIYF
-	TRBJ1-3	-	TRBV30	TGTGCCTGGGGCTCCTTCTCTGGAAACACCATATATTTT	CAWGSFSGNTIYF
TRBD1	TRBJ1-5	few	TRBV6-1	TGTGCCAGCAGTGCTGACAGGGCGGGCAATCAGCCCCAGCATTTT	CASSADRAGNQPQHF
-	TRBJ2-3	-	TRBV29-1	TGCAGCGCTATTTCTGATACGCAGTATTTT	CSAISDTQYF
-	TRBJ2-3	-	TRBV10-3	TGTGCCATCAGTGAGTTTGGCACAGATACGCAGTATTTT	CAISEFGTDTQYF
-	TRBJ1-1	-	TRBV27	TGTGCCAGCAGCCGGGACACACGCCTAATGGATGAAGCTTTCTTT	CASSRDTRLMDEAFF
-	TRBJ2-7	-	TRBV6-6	TGTGCCAGCAGCCCCGGACAGTTAACCTACGAGCAGTACTTC	CASSPGQLTYEQYF
-	TRBJ1-1	-	TRBV29-1	TGCAGCGTTGAAAGACAGTACACTGAAGCTTTCTTT	CSVERQYTEAFF
-	TRBJ2-1	-	TRBV14	TGTGCCAGCAGCCAACGGAACCGATACAATGAGCAGTTCTTC	CASSQRNRYNEQFF